One sample yielded the 8 T cell receptor beta chains listed below, sequenced in a study of T cell repertoires in cytomegalovirus infection. Each CDR3 protein gets one entry after TCRdb re-called the reads with MiXCR. Of nearly 700,000 distinct CDR3 sequences listed, 30% to 40% are singletons. Antigens of these TCRs are unknown. The specimen comprised cultured PBMCs, sampled from culture after CMV antigen stimulation. These receptors came from a human donor in good health (CMV status not recorded). Some clones in this sample may be carry-over from other donors' samples.

This clonotype was observed once. The V and J genes are TRBV5-3 and TRBJ2-7, with 8 bases aligning to TRBD1. TRBV5-3 is sorted into the ORF group, with uncertain function. Germline trimming cut 8 bases from V and 3 bases from J; bases unmatched to any gene: 13. CDR3 length equals 15 residues. The CDR3 region is CASSPRTGIDYEQYF. In DNA, the CDR3 is TGTGCCAGCAGCCCGAGGACAGGGATCGACTACGAGCAGTACTTC.

This clonotype was found once. The chain carries TRBV7-2 and TRBJ2-2, with 10 bases identical to TRBD2. With V trimmed by 6 bases and J by 7 bases, 11 bases remained unmatched. CDR3 size: 16 residues. Germline values: CDR1 SGHTA, CDR2 FQGNSA. DNA of the CDR3: TGTGCCAGCAGTCAGAGCGGGGGGGCCGTCGGCGGGGAGCTGTTTTTT. Its translation is CASSQSGGAVGGELFF.

The rearrangement joins TRBV25-1 to TRBJ1-4; 7 bases align to TRBD1. The CDR3 loop spans 15 amino acids. The germline V gene has CDR1 MGHDK and CDR2 SYGVNS. V shed 3 bases and J 6 bases; nucleotides not matched to a gene: 7. This chain's CDR3 is CASSDPRQGDEKLFF. The CDR3 DNA reads TGTGCCAGCAGTGACCCTCGACAGGGTGATGAAAAACTGTTTTTT.

This clonotype was counted only a few times. The chain employs TRBV14 and TRBJ2-3; D may be TRBD1 (7 bases). Per the germline V gene, CDR1 is SGHDN and CDR2 is FVKESK. V was clipped by 0 bases and J by 2 bases, with 18 bases between them. The CDR3 runs to 18 residues. The CDR3 sequence: CASSQDSMPGGHTDTQYF. The CDR3 DNA is TGTGCCAGCAGCCAAGATAGTATGCCAGGGGGGCACACAGATACGCAGTATTTT. The full variable domain, rest sourced from reference TRBV14 and TRBJ2-3, is EAGVTQFPSHSVIEKGQTVTLRCDPISGHDNLYWYRRVMGKEIKFLLHFVKESKQDESGMPNNRFLAERTGGTYSTLKVQPAELEDSGVYFCASSQDSMPGGHTDTQYFGPGTRLTVL.

The chain carries TRBV11-3 and TRBJ2-1; the D gene is possibly TRBD2 (6 bases). V was trimmed by 3 bases and J by 0 bases, leaving 18 bases between them. There are 18 residues in the CDR3. CDR1 and CDR2 from the germline V gene are SGHNT and YENEEA. CDR3 DNA: TGTGCCAGCAGCTTCTGGCGGGGTTATGGGGGCTCCTACAATGAGCAGTTCTTC. Amino acid sequence: CASSFWRGYGGSYNEQFF.

This clonotype was found a few times. The V gene is TRBV6-1, the J gene TRBJ1-5; D gene unclear. V dropped 6 bases and J dropped 4 bases, with 13 bases sitting between them. This CDR3 is built from 14 residues. CDR1 and CDR2 from the germline V gene are MNHNS and SASEGT. CDR3 in amino acids: CASRTGPTNQPQHF. The CDR3 region has the DNA TGTGCCAGCAGGACCGGGCCGACTAATCAGCCCCAGCATTTT.

This clonotype showed up just a few times. The chain recombines TRBV20-1 with TRBJ1-5; no clear D gene. V was shortened by 3 bases and J by 0 bases, with 9 bases between the two germline ends. CDR1 is DFQATT, CDR2 SNEGSKA, per germline (reference sequence). CDR3 length: 14 residues. CDR3 nucleotides: TGCAGTGCTAGCCAGGTCACTAGCAATCAGCCCCAGCATTTT. Translating it yields CSASQVTSNQPQHF.

This rearrangement joins TRBV19 to TRBJ2-7; D remains ambiguous. The CDR3 runs to 13 residues. Germline V gene data show CDR1 as LNHDA and CDR2 as SQIVND (reference sequence). V dropped 6 bases and J dropped 0 bases, with 9 bases sitting between them. The CDR3 bases are TGTGCCAGTAGCCACCCGAGCTCCTACGAGCAGTACTTC. Translation: CASSHPSSYEQYF.